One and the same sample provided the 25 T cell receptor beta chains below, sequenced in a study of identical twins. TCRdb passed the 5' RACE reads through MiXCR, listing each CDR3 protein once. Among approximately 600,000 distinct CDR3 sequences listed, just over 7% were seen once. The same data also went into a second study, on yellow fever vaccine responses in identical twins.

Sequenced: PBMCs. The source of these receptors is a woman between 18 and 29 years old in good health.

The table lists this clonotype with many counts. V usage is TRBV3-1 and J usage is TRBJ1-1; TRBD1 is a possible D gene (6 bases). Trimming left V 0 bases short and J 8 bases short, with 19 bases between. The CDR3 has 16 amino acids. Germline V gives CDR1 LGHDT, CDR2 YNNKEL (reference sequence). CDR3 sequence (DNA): TGTGCCAGCAGCCAAGATTTATGGACAGCGAGGGAGGAAGCTTTCTTT. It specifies CASSQDLWTAREEAFF.

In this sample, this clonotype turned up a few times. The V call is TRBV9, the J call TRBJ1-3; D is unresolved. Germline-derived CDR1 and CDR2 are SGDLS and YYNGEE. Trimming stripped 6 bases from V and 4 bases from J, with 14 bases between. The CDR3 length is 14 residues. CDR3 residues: CASTDREGGNTIYF. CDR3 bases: TGTGCCAGCACAGACCGAGAGGGAGGAAACACCATATATTTT.

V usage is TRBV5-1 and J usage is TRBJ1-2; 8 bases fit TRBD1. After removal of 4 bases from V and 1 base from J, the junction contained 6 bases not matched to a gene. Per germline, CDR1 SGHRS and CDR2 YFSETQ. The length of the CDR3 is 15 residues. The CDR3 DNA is TGCGCCAGCAGCCTGGGGACAGGCGGTAACTATGGCTACACCTTC. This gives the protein CASSLGTGGNYGYTF. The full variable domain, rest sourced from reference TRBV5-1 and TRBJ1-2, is KAGVTQTPRYLIKTRGQQVTLSCSPISGHRSVSWYQQTPGQGLQFLFEYFSETQRNKGNFPGRFSGRQFSNSRSEMNVSTLELGDSALYLCASSLGTGGNYGYTFGSGTRLTVV.

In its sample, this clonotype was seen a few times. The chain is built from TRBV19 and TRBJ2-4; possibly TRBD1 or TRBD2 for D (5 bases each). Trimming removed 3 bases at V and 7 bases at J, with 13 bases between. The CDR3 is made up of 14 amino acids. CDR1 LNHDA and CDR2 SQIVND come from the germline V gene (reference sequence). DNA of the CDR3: TGTGCCAGTAGTATTATGGGGGAGTTGAACATTCAGTACTTC. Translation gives CASSIMGELNIQYF.

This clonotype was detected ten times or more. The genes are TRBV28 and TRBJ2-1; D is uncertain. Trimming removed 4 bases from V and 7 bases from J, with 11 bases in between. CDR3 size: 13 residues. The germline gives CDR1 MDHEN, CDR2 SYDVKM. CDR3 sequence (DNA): TGTGCCAGCAGTTCCCGACTGGGGAATGAGCAGTTCTTC. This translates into CASSSRLGNEQFF.

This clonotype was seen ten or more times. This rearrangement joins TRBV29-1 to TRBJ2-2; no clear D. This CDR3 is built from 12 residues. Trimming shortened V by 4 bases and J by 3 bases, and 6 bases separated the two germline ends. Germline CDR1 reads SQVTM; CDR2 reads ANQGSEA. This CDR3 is CSVGGDTGELFF. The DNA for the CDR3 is TGCAGCGTTGGTGGTGACACCGGGGAGCTGTTTTTT.

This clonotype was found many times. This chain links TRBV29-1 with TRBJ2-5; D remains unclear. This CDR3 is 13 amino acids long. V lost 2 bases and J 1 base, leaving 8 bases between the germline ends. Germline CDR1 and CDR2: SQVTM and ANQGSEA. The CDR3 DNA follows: TGCAGCGTTGAATTAGGCAGCCAAGAGACCCAGTACTTC. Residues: CSVELGSQETQYF.

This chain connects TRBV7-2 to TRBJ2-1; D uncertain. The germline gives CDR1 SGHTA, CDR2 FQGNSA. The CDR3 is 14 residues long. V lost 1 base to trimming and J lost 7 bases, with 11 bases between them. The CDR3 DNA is TGTGCCAGCAGCTTAGGTTGGACGGAAAATGAGCAGTTCTTC. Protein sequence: CASSLGWTENEQFF.

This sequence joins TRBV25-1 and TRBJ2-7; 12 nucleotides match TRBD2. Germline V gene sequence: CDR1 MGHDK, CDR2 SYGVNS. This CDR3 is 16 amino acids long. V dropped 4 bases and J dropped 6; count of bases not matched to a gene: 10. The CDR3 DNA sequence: TGTGCCAGCAGTGGGGGACAGGGACTAGCGGGCGGCGAGCAGTACTTC. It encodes CASSGGQGLAGGEQYF.

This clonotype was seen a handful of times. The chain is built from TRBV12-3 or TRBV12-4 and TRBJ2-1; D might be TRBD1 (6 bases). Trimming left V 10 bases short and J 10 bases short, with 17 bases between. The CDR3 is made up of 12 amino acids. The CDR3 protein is CAISKQGWEQFF. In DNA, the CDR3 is TGTGCCATTTCTAAACAGGGATGGGAGCAGTTCTTC.

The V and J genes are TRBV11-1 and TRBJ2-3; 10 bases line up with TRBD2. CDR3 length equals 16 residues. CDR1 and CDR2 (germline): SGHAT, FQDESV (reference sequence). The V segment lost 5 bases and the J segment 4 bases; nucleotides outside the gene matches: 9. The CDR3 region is CASSPLAGVIADTQYF. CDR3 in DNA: TGTGCCAGCAGCCCCCTAGCGGGAGTGATAGCAGATACGCAGTATTTT.

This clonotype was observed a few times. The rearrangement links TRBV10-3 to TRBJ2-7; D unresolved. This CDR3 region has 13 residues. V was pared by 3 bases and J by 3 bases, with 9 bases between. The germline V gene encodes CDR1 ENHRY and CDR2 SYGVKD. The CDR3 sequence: CAISDNWGYEQYF. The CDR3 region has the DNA TGTGCCATCAGTGATAATTGGGGCTACGAGCAGTACTTC.

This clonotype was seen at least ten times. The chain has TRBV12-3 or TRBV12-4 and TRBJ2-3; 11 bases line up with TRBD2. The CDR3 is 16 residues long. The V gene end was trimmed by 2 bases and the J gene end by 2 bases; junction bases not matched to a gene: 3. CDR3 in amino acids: CASSLRSGGATDTQYF. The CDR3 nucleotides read TGTGCCAGCAGTTTACGTAGCGGGGGGGCCACAGATACGCAGTATTTT.

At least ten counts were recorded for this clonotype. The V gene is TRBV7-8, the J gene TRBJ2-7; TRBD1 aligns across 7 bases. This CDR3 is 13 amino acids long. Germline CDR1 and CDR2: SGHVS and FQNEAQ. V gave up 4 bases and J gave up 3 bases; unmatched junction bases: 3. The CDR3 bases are TGTGCCAGCAGCTGGAACAGGGGCTACGAGCAGTACTTC. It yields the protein CASSWNRGYEQYF. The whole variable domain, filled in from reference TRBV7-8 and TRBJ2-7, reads GAGVSQSPRYKVAKRGQDVALRCDPISGHVSLFWYQQALGQGPEFLTYFQNEAQLDKSGLPSDRFFAERPEGSVSTLKIQRTQQEDSAVYLCASSWNRGYEQYFGPGTRLTVT.

DNA of the CDR3: TGTGCTAGTGGCCGGGGACAGGGGGCGGCCTATGGGCAGTACTTC. The encoded protein is CASGRGQGAAYGQYF. V and J are TRBV12-5 and TRBJ2-7, with 12 bases matching TRBD1. V lost 6 bases and J lost 9; bases outside the gene matches: 12. Germline CDR1 LGHNT, CDR2 FRNRAP. This CDR3 region has 15 residues.

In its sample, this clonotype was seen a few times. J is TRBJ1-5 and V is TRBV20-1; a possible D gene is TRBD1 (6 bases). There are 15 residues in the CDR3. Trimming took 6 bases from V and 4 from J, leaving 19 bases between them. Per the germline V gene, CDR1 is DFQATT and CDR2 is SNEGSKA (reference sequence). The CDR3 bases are TGCAGTGCCAGGCTTGGGGGAGGGGGAAATCAGCCCCAGCATTTT. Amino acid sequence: CSARLGGGGNQPQHF.

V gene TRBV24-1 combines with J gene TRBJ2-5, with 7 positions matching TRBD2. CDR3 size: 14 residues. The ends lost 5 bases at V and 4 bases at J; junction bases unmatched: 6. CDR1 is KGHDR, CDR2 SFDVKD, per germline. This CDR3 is CATSASIAGETQYF. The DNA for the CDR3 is TGTGCCACCAGTGCATCAATAGCGGGAGAGACCCAGTACTTC.

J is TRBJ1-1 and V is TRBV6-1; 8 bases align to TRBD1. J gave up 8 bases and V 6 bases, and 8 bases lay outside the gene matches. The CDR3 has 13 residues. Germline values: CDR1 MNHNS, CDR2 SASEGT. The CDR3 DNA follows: TGTGCCAGCAGAAGACAGGGGCCGGTGGAAGCTTTCTTT. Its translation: CASRRQGPVEAFF.

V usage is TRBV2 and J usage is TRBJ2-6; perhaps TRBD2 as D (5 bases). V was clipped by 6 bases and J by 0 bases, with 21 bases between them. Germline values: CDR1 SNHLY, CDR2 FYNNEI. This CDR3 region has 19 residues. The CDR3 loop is CASSHPAVRTLSGANVLTF. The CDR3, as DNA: TGTGCCAGCAGCCACCCAGCGGTTCGCACCCTCTCTGGGGCCAACGTCCTGACTTTC.

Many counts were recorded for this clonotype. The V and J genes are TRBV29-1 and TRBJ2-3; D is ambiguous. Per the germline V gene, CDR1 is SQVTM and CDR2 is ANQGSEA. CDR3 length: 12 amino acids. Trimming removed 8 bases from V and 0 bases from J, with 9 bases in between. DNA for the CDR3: TGCAGCACCCTCTTAAGCACAGATACGCAGTATTTT. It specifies CSTLLSTDTQYF.

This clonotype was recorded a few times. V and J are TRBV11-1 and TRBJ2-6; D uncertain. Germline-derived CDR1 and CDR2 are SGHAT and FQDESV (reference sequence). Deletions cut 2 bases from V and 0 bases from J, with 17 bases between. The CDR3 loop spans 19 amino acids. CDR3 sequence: CASSLFGSYESSGANVLTF. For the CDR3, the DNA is TGTGCCAGCAGCTTATTCGGGTCTTATGAGAGCTCTGGGGCCAACGTCCTGACTTTC.

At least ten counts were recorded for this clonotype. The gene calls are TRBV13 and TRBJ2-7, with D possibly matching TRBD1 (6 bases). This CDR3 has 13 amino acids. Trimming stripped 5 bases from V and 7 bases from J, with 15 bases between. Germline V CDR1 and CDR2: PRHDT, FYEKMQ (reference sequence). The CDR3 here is CASSRFRGREQYV. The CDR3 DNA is TGTGCCAGCAGCCGCTTCAGGGGTAGGGAGCAGTACGTC.

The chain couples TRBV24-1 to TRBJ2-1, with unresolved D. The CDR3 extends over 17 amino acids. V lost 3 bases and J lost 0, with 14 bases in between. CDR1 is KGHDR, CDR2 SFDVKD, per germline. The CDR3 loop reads CATSDDIGRHSYNEQFF. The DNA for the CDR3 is TGTGCCACCAGTGATGATATCGGCAGACACTCCTACAATGAGCAGTTCTTC.

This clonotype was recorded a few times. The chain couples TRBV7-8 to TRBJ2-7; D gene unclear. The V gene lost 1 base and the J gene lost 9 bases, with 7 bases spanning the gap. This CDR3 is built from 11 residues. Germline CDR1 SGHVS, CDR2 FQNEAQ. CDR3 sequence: CASSLDRWQYF. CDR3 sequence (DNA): TGTGCCAGCAGCTTAGACAGATGGCAGTACTTC. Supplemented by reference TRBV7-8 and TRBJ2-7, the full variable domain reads GAGVSQSPRYKVAKRGQDVALRCDPISGHVSLFWYQQALGQGPEFLTYFQNEAQLDKSGLPSDRFFAERPEGSVSTLKIQRTQQEDSAVYLCASSLDRWQYFGPGTRLTVT.

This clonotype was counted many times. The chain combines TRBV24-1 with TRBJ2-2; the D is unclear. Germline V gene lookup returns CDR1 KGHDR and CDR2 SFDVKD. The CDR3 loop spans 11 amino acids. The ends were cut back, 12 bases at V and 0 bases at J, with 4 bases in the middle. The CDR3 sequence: CASANTGELFF. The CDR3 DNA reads TGTGCCTCGGCGAACACCGGGGAGCTGTTTTTT.